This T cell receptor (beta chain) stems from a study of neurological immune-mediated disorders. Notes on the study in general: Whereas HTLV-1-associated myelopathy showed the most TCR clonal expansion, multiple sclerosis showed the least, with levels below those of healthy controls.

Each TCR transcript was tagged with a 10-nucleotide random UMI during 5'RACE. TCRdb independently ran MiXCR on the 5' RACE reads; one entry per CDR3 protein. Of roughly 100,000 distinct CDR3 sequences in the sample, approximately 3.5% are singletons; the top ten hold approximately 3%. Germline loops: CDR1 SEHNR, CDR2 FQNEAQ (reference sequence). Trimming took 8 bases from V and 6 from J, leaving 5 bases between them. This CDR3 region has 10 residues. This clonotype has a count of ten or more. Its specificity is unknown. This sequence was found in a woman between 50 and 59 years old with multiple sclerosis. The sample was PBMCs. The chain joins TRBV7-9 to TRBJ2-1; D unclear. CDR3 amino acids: CASLPNEQFF. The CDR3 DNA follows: TGTGCCAGCCTTCCCAATGAGCAGTTCTTC.